The clone carrying this T cell receptor beta chain was observed at least ten times. Over roughly 19 PCR cycles, TCRs were amplified from a constant-region primer and V-primer adapter. In TCRdb, the reads were re-called with MiXCR into one record per CDR3 protein. The data contain approximately 47,000 distinct CDR3 sequences, about an eighth of them seen just once; the ten biggest clones take up roughly 6.4%. The data stem from a study of low-dose radiotherapy and immunotherapy resistance in tumors. Study information: Across 26 weeks, 13 Gy in total went to Cohort 2, delivered as 1 Gy per fraction every two weeks. One day prior to radiation and immunotherapy, intravenous cyclophosphamide at 200 mg/m2 was given, repeated every two weeks.

V was shortened by 6 bases and J by 5 bases, with 16 bases between the two germline ends. The CDR3 is made up of 14 amino acids. The germline CDR1 and CDR2 sequences are MDHEN and SYDVKM. The time point: before trial treatment. Donors received nivolumab, ipilimumab, aspirin, low-dose cyclophosphamide and low-dose radiotherapy. The chain recombines TRBV28 with TRBJ2-5; TRBD1 might be the D (6 bases). This TCR derives from a female donor with ovarian cancer. The starting material was PBMCs, obtained before treatment. This CDR3 is CASRGAASWETQYF. CDR3 bases: TGTGCCAGCAGGGGGGCTGCGAGTTGGGAGACCCAGTACTTC.